Sequencing of this T cell receptor (beta chain) was carried out in a study of control samples from healthy donors and cancer patients. Data came from immunoSEQ multiplex PCR; TCRdb stores just in-frame clones and leaves some out. The sample shows 130,000 to 150,000 clones, roughly 94% of them seen only once. The V gene lost 1 base and the J gene lost 12 bases, with 14 bases spanning the gap. The CDR3 has 13 residues. Germline values: CDR1 SGHRS, CDR2 YFSETQ. This chain uses TRBV5-1 with TRBJ2-1, with D perhaps matching TRBD2 (5 bases). The TCR comes from a man aged 55 to 70 with colorectal cancer. Material: PBMCs. CDR3 residues: CASSLMGPRGQFF. For the CDR3, the DNA is TGCGCCAGCAGCTTGATGGGCCCCCGGGGGCAGTTCTTC.